A single sample gave rise to the 25 T cell receptor beta chains below, sequenced in a study of early T cells in non-severe SARS-CoV-2 infection. TCRdb re-called the 5' RACE reads through MiXCR, storing one row per CDR3 protein. This table has around 93,000 distinct CDR3 sequences, roughly 12% appearing once. This specimen consisted of whole blood, obtained at baseline. These receptors all stem from an adult who was a healthcare worker with PCR-confirmed SARS-CoV-2 infection or an uninfected control (not recorded which).

This clonotype appeared a few times. The V gene is TRBV20-1, the J gene TRBJ2-1; no reliable D call. CDR3 length: 12 amino acids. Trimming cost V 7 bases and J 7 bases, with 14 bases left between them. Germline CDR1 reads DFQATT; CDR2 reads SNEGSKA (reference sequence). The chain's CDR3 is CSVSIAGNEQFF. The CDR3, as DNA: TGCAGTGTTAGCATAGCTGGGAATGAGCAGTTCTTC.

This clonotype was observed at least ten times. Here the CDR3 reads CASSPTGGGYNEQFF. The CDR3 bases are TGTGCCAGCAGCCCCACGGGAGGGGGGTACAATGAGCAGTTCTTC. The gene calls are TRBV7-2 and TRBJ2-1; 8 bases line up with TRBD2. Looked up from germline, CDR1 is SGHTA and CDR2 is FQGNSA. The CDR3 sequence is 15 residues long. V lost 5 bases to trimming and J lost 4 bases; unmatched junction nucleotides: 7.

This rearrangement joins TRBV25-1 to TRBJ2-3, with D unclear. V was clipped by 1 base and J by 2 bases, with 13 bases between them. This CDR3 is built from 16 residues. Looked up from germline, CDR1 is MGHDK and CDR2 is SYGVNS. CDR3 coding DNA: TGTGCCAGCAGTGAATCAGACGGATTTTTCACAGATACGCAGTATTTT. It translates to CASSESDGFFTDTQYF.

This clonotype came up many times. The chain combines TRBV7-9 with TRBJ2-2; possibly TRBD1 for D (6 bases). There are 15 residues in the CDR3. V lost 1 base and J lost 7, with 13 bases in between. CDR1 and CDR2 (germline): SEHNR, FQNEAQ (reference sequence). The CDR3 loop reads CASSLGAQGSGELFF. The CDR3 bases are TGTGCCAGCAGCTTAGGAGCCCAGGGGAGCGGGGAGCTGTTTTTT.

The V gene is TRBV20-1, the J gene TRBJ1-3, with 8 bases fitting TRBD1. This CDR3 has 16 amino acids. The trim removed 0 bases at V and 2 bases at J, leaving 6 bases unmatched. Germline V CDR1 and CDR2: DFQATT, SNEGSKA (reference sequence). CDR3 protein: CSARDSDRGAGNTIYF. The CDR3 DNA reads as TGCAGTGCTAGAGATTCAGACAGGGGAGCTGGAAACACCATATATTTT.

The chain is built from TRBV24-1 and TRBJ2-7; 7 positions match TRBD2. In germline, CDR1 is KGHDR, CDR2 SFDVKD. V lost 5 bases, J lost 9 bases, and 9 bases stayed unmatched. The CDR3 is made up of 13 amino acids. The CDR3 bases are TGTGCCACCAGTGGCTGGGAGGGCTTAAGGCAGTACTTC. It translates to CATSGWEGLRQYF.

In its sample, this clonotype was seen a few times. The rearrangement joins TRBV6-1 to TRBJ1-6; no reliable D call. CDR1 MNHNS and CDR2 SASEGT come from the germline V gene. Between the trimmed V and J ends, which lost 1 base and 9 bases, there was a span of 10 bases. The CDR3 runs to 14 residues. CDR3 in DNA: TGTGCCAGCAGTGAAGTTGGGTATGGTTCACCCCTCCACTTT. Its protein product is CASSEVGYGSPLHF.

The chain carries TRBV12-3 or TRBV12-4 and TRBJ2-7; 8 nucleotides line up with TRBD1. Trimming at V came to 5 bases and at J to 3 bases, leaving 6 bases not matched to a gene. CDR3 length: 14 residues. CDR3 region: CASSPRQGLYEQYF. Here the CDR3 DNA reads TGTGCCAGCAGTCCTCGACAGGGGCTCTACGAGCAGTACTTC.

This clonotype was seen at least ten times. The chain links TRBV7-7 to TRBJ2-2; D is perhaps TRBD1 or TRBD2 (5 bases each). Germline lookup yields CDR1 SSHAT and CDR2 FNYEAQ (reference sequence). The CDR3 runs to 13 residues. In DNA form, the CDR3 reads TGTGCGATAGGGACGCAGAACACCGGGGAGCTGTTTTTT. Protein product: CAIGTQNTGELFF.

This sequence joins TRBV29-1 and TRBJ1-4, with TRBD1 as a possible D gene (6 bases). CDR3 size: 13 residues. Germline V gene sequence: CDR1 SQVTM, CDR2 ANQGSEA. V was pared by 7 bases and J by 7 bases, with 16 bases between. In nucleotides, the CDR3 is TGCAGCGCCTCCAGGGGCGTAGGTGAAAAACTGTTTTTT. The encoded protein is CSASRGVGEKLFF.

This clonotype was seen a few times. The chain joins TRBV29-1 to TRBJ2-2; D not certain. CDR3 size: 12 residues. CDR1 is SQVTM and CDR2 is ANQGSEA in the germline V gene. V was trimmed by 3 bases and J by 6 bases, leaving 8 bases between them. This chain's CDR3 is CSVEVGSGELFF. The DNA of the CDR3 is TGCAGCGTTGAGGTTGGTTCCGGGGAGCTGTTTTTT.

V is TRBV11-2 and J is TRBJ1-2, with a possible D match to TRBD1 (5 bases). Germline values: CDR1 SGHAT, CDR2 FQNNGV. This CDR3 is 14 amino acids long. V lost 1 base and J lost 4, with 10 bases in between. CDR3 in amino acids: CASSLGTGGYGYTF. CDR3 nucleotides: TGTGCCAGCAGCTTAGGTACAGGAGGCTATGGCTACACCTTC.

In this sample, this clonotype turned up a few times. The rearrangement joins TRBV30 to TRBJ1-5, with D hard to call. Trimming took off 2 bases at V and 3 bases at J, with 11 bases between the two ends. Germline V gene data show CDR1 as GTSNPN and CDR2 as SVGIG (reference sequence). This CDR3 comprises 14 residues. This CDR3 reads CAWSRVADNQPQHF. The DNA of the CDR3 is TGTGCCTGGAGTAGGGTGGCAGACAATCAGCCCCAGCATTTT.

The chain employs TRBV7-6 and TRBJ2-3; 10 nucleotides agree with TRBD1. Germline values: CDR1 SGHVS, CDR2 FNYEAQ. The CDR3 totals 14 residues. J lost 13 bases, V lost 2 bases, and 9 bases had no gene match. In DNA, the CDR3 is TGTGCCAGCAGCTTATCGTACTCCGGGACAGGGGAGTATTTT. It codes for CASSLSYSGTGEYF.

The sample holds many counts of this clonotype. The chain couples TRBV25-1 to TRBJ2-2, with D perhaps matching TRBD2 (6 bases). This CDR3 contains 16 residues. The germline V and J ends were trimmed by 1 base and 4 bases, with 13 bases remaining between them. Per the germline V gene, CDR1 is MGHDK and CDR2 is SYGVNS. The CDR3 DNA reads TGTGCCAGCAGTGAATTTCCGGGGGTCAGCACCGGGGAGCTGTTTTTT. Protein sequence: CASSEFPGVSTGELFF.

In its sample, this clonotype was seen many times. This rearrangement joins TRBV28 to TRBJ2-2, with TRBD1 matching 7 bases. V was pared by 5 bases and J by 4 bases, with 13 bases of the junction left unmatched. From germline, CDR1 is MDHEN and CDR2 SYDVKM. The CDR3 loop spans 17 amino acids. The CDR3 protein is CASSPRQGTVVTGELFF. CDR3 coding DNA: TGTGCCAGCAGTCCTCGACAGGGTACGGTGGTCACCGGGGAGCTGTTTTTT. Drawing the rest from reference TRBV28 and TRBJ2-2, the complete variable domain is DVKVTQSSRYLVKRTGEKVFLECVQDMDHENMFWYRQDPGLGLRLIYFSYDVKMKEKGDIPEGYSVSREKKERFSLILESASTNQTSMYLCASSPRQGTVVTGELFFGEGSRLTVL.

This clonotype was counted a few times. The gene calls are TRBV5-4 and TRBJ2-7; no clear D gene. Deletions cut 2 bases from V and 1 base from J, with 7 bases between. CDR1 is SGHNT, CDR2 YYREEE, per germline (reference sequence). The length of the CDR3 is 13 residues. CDR3 in DNA: TGTGCCAGCAGCTTTGAACAGTCCTACGAGCAGTACTTC. This gives the protein CASSFEQSYEQYF.

The chain is built from TRBV7-3 and TRBJ2-1, with 11 positions matching TRBD2. The CDR3 contains 16 residues. J gave up 4 bases and V 4 bases, and 6 bases lay outside the gene matches. Germline V CDR1 and CDR2: SGHTA, FQGTGA. The CDR3 loop reads CASSWGLAVGYNEQFF. The CDR3 nucleotides are TGTGCCAGCAGCTGGGGACTAGCGGTTGGGTACAATGAGCAGTTCTTC.

This clonotype was recorded many times. The chain links TRBV14 to TRBJ2-7; TRBD2 is a possible D gene (5 bases). This CDR3 region has 15 residues. V lost 1 base, J lost 6 bases, and 16 bases lay in between. Germline V CDR1 and CDR2: SGHDN, FVKESK. CDR3 region: CASSQVRGRYAEQYF. In DNA form, the CDR3 reads TGTGCCAGCAGCCAAGTCCGGGGTCGGTATGCCGAGCAGTACTTC.

This clonotype was seen more than once but under ten times. The chain recombines TRBV18 with TRBJ2-3; 8 positions agree with TRBD2. The V gene end was trimmed by 0 bases and the J gene end by 1 base; junction bases not matched to a gene: 6. The V gene's germline CDR1 is KGHSH and CDR2 LQKENI. CDR3 length: 17 amino acids. CDR3 amino acids: CASSPPGGGSRTDTQYF. For the CDR3, the DNA is TGTGCCAGCTCACCACCGGGCGGGGGGTCCCGCACAGATACGCAGTATTTT.

This clonotype was recorded at least ten times. This rearrangement joins TRBV15 to TRBJ2-5; TRBD2 agrees at 10 bases. Germline assignment: CDR1 LNHNV and CDR2 YYDKDF (reference sequence). J gave up 3 bases and V 3 bases, and 4 bases lay outside the gene matches. The CDR3 is 15 amino acids. CDR3 region: CATSSRTSGEETQYF. DNA of the CDR3: TGTGCCACCAGCAGCAGAACTAGCGGGGAAGAGACCCAGTACTTC.

The chain joins TRBV11-3 to TRBJ1-3; no firm D call. Germline loops: CDR1 SGHNT, CDR2 YENEEA. V shed 5 bases and J shed 0 bases, with 11 bases lying between them. The CDR3 has 15 residues. CDR3 in amino acids: CASSPGGGSGNTIYF. The CDR3 region has the DNA TGTGCCAGCAGCCCCGGCGGCGGCTCTGGAAACACCATATATTTT.

This clonotype was picked up a small number of times. The rearrangement links TRBV20-1 to TRBJ2-7, with TRBD2 as a possible D gene (5 bases). V lost 2 bases and J lost 4, with 21 bases in between. The CDR3 has 16 amino acids. The V gene's germline CDR1 is DFQATT and CDR2 SNEGSKA (reference sequence). The CDR3 nucleotides are TGCAGTGCTAGACCTCCCGGCCCGAGGGTCTTATACGAGCAGTACTTC. As protein: CSARPPGPRVLYEQYF.

The V call is TRBV9, the J call TRBJ2-7; 7 nucleotides match TRBD2. The ends lost 0 bases at V and 4 bases at J; junction bases unmatched: 7. CDR1 SGDLS and CDR2 YYNGEE come from the germline V gene. The CDR3 is 15 amino acids. DNA of the CDR3: TGTGCCAGCAGCGTAGACGCGGGAGCCATTTACGAGCAGTACTTC. Translated: CASSVDAGAIYEQYF.

This clonotype was seen at least ten times. This rearrangement joins TRBV7-6 to TRBJ2-2; the match to TRBD1 covers 8 bases. The trim removed 2 bases at V and 5 bases at J, leaving 7 bases unmatched. Germline V gene lookup returns CDR1 SGHVS and CDR2 FNYEAQ. CDR3 length: 16 amino acids. As DNA, the CDR3 is TGTGCCAGCAGCTTAATTCCGACAGGGGAAACCGGGGAGCTGTTTTTT. This encodes CASSLIPTGETGELFF.